The 21 T cell receptor beta chains presented below share a single source sample, sequenced in a study of T cells in Graves' hyperthyroidism and ophthalmopathy. Amplification yielded TCR beta CDR3 regions, with RNA transcripts as the source. Primed by the HTBI set, a first-round RT-PCR was run on the TCR CDR3. One entry per CDR3 protein, called by TCRdb with MiXCR from the multiplex PCR reads. Here the sample spans 530,000 or so distinct CDR3 sequences, just over 45% being singletons. Sample: peripheral blood or thyroid tissue (not recorded which). The receptors shown here come from a woman younger than 30 with Graves' hyperthyroidism.

The genes are TRBV7-9 and TRBJ2-5; 9 nucleotides line up with TRBD1. The CDR3 is 15 amino acids. V shed 6 bases and J 6 bases; nucleotides not matched to a gene: 11. Looked up from germline, CDR1 is SEHNR and CDR2 is FQNEAQ (reference sequence). The DNA for the CDR3 is TGTGCCAGCAGTCTGGGACAGGGTAATTTGAAGACCCAGTACTTC. This translates into CASSLGQGNLKTQYF.

This clonotype was recorded at least ten times. The chain employs TRBV18 and TRBJ1-2; no reliable D call. The CDR3 totals 15 residues. Germline CDR1 is KGHSH and CDR2 is LQKENI. V dropped 3 bases and J dropped 2 bases, with 13 bases sitting between them. CDR3 in DNA: TGTGCCAGCTCACCGACGGACGGACTAAACTATGGCTACACCTTC. This gives the protein CASSPTDGLNYGYTF.

This chain's CDR3 is CASSSLRTGNEKLFF. The CDR3 DNA follows: TGTGCCAGCAGTTCCCTGCGGACTGGGAATGAAAAACTGTTTTTT. J is TRBJ1-4 and V is TRBV12-3 or TRBV12-4; D remains ambiguous. This CDR3 has 15 amino acids. Trimming left V 4 bases short and J 5 bases short, with 14 bases between.

The V and J genes are TRBV2 and TRBJ1-6; TRBD1 aligns across 11 bases. The ends lost 5 bases at V and 10 bases at J; junction bases unmatched: 4. Germline V gene lookup returns CDR1 SNHLY and CDR2 FYNNEI. The CDR3 consists of 14 residues. This chain's CDR3 is CASSRGTGGSPLHF. The CDR3 bases are TGTGCCAGCAGTAGGGGGACAGGGGGGTCACCCCTCCACTTT.

The V call is TRBV6-5, the J call TRBJ2-3, with TRBD1 matching over 8 bases. The V gene end was trimmed by 5 bases and the J gene end by 0 bases; junction bases not matched to a gene: 7. The CDR3 consists of 16 residues. Germline V gives CDR1 MNHEY, CDR2 SVGAGI. The DNA of the CDR3 is TGTGCCAGCAGTCACGGGACAGGAGGGAGCACAGATACGCAGTATTTT. Protein product: CASSHGTGGSTDTQYF.

This clonotype was observed at least ten times. The CDR3 loop reads CASSASGLAEYEQYF. In DNA form, the CDR3 reads TGTGCCAGTAGTGCCTCGGGACTAGCGGAATACGAGCAGTACTTC. The rearrangement links TRBV19 to TRBJ2-7, with 11 nucleotides matching TRBD2. The CDR3 loop spans 15 amino acids. J was trimmed by 4 bases and V by 5 bases; bases with no gene match: 7. CDR1 is LNHDA and CDR2 is SQIVND in the germline V gene (reference sequence).

A note on this clonotype: A much larger clone differs by one base, so this may be a read error. Without the conserved terminal phenylalanine or tryptophan, this CDR3 likely stems from a read error. The rearrangement uses TRBV2 and TRBJ1-5; 9 bases line up with TRBD1. There are 13 residues in the CDR3. The ends lost 6 bases at V and 4 bases at J; junction bases unmatched: 1. Germline lookup yields CDR1 SNHLY and CDR2 FYNNEI. The CDR3 DNA sequence: TGTGCCAGCAGACAGGGGGCTAATCAGCCCCAGCATTCT. As protein: CASRQGANQPQHS.

Turning to this clonotype: A much larger clone differs by one base, so this may be a read error. This sequence joins TRBV7-3 and TRBJ2-5; 8 bases align to TRBD2. The CDR3 covers 15 residues. Losses at the gene ends were 2 bases for V and 3 bases for J; bases not matched to a gene: 5. Germline CDR1 SGHTA, CDR2 FQGTGA. The CDR3 loop is CASSLAGGRKETQYF. The DNA for the CDR3 is TGTGCCAGCAGCTTAGCGGGGGGTAGAAAAGAGACCCAGTACTTC.

This clonotype was recorded at least ten times. The V and J genes are TRBV24-1 and TRBJ1-5, with D possibly TRBD1 on 6 matching bases. V was shortened by 2 bases and J by 5 bases, with 15 bases between the two germline ends. Germline V lookup: CDR1 KGHDR, CDR2 SFDVKD. CDR3 length: 16 residues. The CDR3 coding sequence is TGTGCCACCAGTGATTCGGGGGGACAACGGGATCAGCCCCAGCATTTT. The encoded protein is CATSDSGGQRDQPQHF.

This clonotype was found many times. The genes are TRBV5-1 and TRBJ2-7; 13 positions agree with TRBD2. CDR1 SGHRS and CDR2 YFSETQ come from the germline V gene. CDR3 length: 16 residues. Trimming cost V 0 bases and J 5 bases; bases outside gene matches: 5. CDR3 region: CASSLELAGGQDEQYF. In nucleotides, the CDR3 is TGCGCCAGCAGCTTGGAACTAGCGGGAGGGCAGGACGAGCAGTACTTC.

Concerning this clonotype: This sequence may be a read error, since a much larger clone differs from it by one base. As the CDR3 is not closed by the conserved phenylalanine or tryptophan, this likely results from a read error. The rearrangement links TRBV14 to TRBJ2-7; 7 positions match TRBD2. From germline, CDR1 is SGHDN and CDR2 FVKESK. The V and J ends lost 6 bases and 4 bases, in that order; junction bases with no gene match: 6. The CDR3 has 13 residues. The CDR3: CASSSSGIYEQYL. CDR3 coding DNA: TGTGCCAGCAGTTCCAGCGGGATTTACGAGCAGTACCTC.

Many counts were recorded for this clonotype. The CDR3 here is CAISESEEGQPQHF. The CDR3 coding sequence is TGTGCCATCAGTGAGTCGGAGGAAGGCCAGCCCCAGCATTTT. J is TRBJ1-5 and V is TRBV10-3; D uncertain. V was trimmed by 0 bases and J by 7 bases, leaving 10 bases between them. CDR1 ENHRY and CDR2 SYGVKD come from the germline V gene. This CDR3 is 14 amino acids long.

This clonotype turned up a few times. V usage is TRBV30 and J usage is TRBJ2-5; D unclear. The CDR3 has 15 amino acids. The germline V gene has CDR1 GTSNPN and CDR2 SVGIG (reference sequence). The V and J ends lost 8 bases and 0 bases respectively, with 19 bases between them. The CDR3 bases are TGTGCCGGTTCGTTTTGGGCGAGGTACCAAGAGACCCAGTACTTC. Translated: CAGSFWARYQETQYF.

The chain combines TRBV29-1 with TRBJ1-5; possibly TRBD1 for D (5 bases). Germline-derived CDR1 and CDR2 are SQVTM and ANQGSEA. Trimming removed 6 bases at V and 7 bases at J, with 13 bases between. This CDR3 is 12 amino acids long. The DNA for the CDR3 is TGCAGCGTGAACATGGGGGGACAGCCCCAGCATTTT. Its translation: CSVNMGGQPQHF. Together with reference TRBV29-1 and TRBJ1-5, the CDR3 gives the full variable domain: SAVISQKPSRDICQRGTSLTIQCQVDSQVTMMFWYRQQPGQSLTLIATANQGSEATYESGFVIDKFPISRPNLTFSTLTVSNMSPEDSSIYLCSVNMGGQPQHFGDGTRLSIL.

In regard to this clonotype: The junction does not match germline at one end; this may be a read error. V is TRBV7-9 and J is TRBJ2-5; tentatively, D is TRBD1 (5 bases). The CDR3 sequence is 14 residues long. The germline CDR1 and CDR2 sequences are SEHNR and FQNEAQ (reference sequence). The DNA for the CDR3 is TGTGCCAGCACCGGTATGGGAACAGGAGAGATCCAGTACTTC. This encodes CASTGMGTGEIQYF.

This clonotype was counted at least ten times. The rearrangement joins TRBV7-2 to TRBJ2-5; D remains unclear. Germline V gene lookup returns CDR1 SGHTA and CDR2 FQGNSA. V was pared by 5 bases and J by 5 bases, with 12 bases between. This CDR3 spans 13 amino acids. The CDR3 coding sequence is TGTGCCAGCAGCCCCCCTCCCCAGGAGACCCAGTACTTC. This sequence encodes CASSPPPQETQYF.

This clonotype showed up just a few times. The chain recombines TRBV24-1 with TRBJ2-3; 9 bases agree with TRBD2. CDR3 length: 15 amino acids. Germline CDR1 reads KGHDR; CDR2 reads SFDVKD. V lost 10 bases and J lost 0; bases outside the gene matches: 7. CDR3 nucleotide sequence: TGTGCCACTGCGGTAGCGGGAGAGAGCACAGATACGCAGTATTTT. It codes for CATAVAGESTDTQYF.

This chain joins TRBV29-1 and TRBJ2-1; the D gene could be TRBD1 or TRBD2 (5 bases each). The CDR3 runs 12 residues. The V end was cut by 7 bases, the J end by 5 bases, with 12 bases between. Germline-derived CDR1 and CDR2 are SQVTM and ANQGSEA. The CDR3 here is CSERDGDNEQFF. CDR3 nucleotide sequence: TGCAGCGAAAGGGACGGGGACAATGAGCAGTTCTTC.

The chain carries TRBV7-8 and TRBJ2-7; D is perhaps TRBD2 (6 bases). V shed 2 bases and J shed 7 bases, with 12 bases lying between them. The CDR3 has 13 amino acids. Germline V gene sequence: CDR1 SGHVS, CDR2 FQNEAQ. In DNA form, the CDR3 reads TGTGCCAGCAGCTTAAGAGTAGCGGCGGAGCAGTACTTC. It translates to CASSLRVAAEQYF.

The genes are TRBV19 and TRBJ1-3; TRBD1 is a possible D gene (5 bases). V lost 8 bases and J lost 8, with 22 bases in between. Germline V CDR1 and CDR2: LNHDA, SQIVND (reference sequence). This CDR3 comprises 15 residues. CDR3 sequence (DNA): TGTGCCAGTGCCCCGGGGGGTAGCTATGGCTACACCATATATTTT. It encodes CASAPGGSYGYTIYF.

On this clonotype itself: A clone one base away is much larger, so this may be a read error. The rearrangement uses TRBV20-1 and TRBJ1-1; tentatively, D is TRBD1 (5 bases). The CDR3 has 15 residues. CDR1 and CDR2 (germline): DFQATT, SNEGSKA (reference sequence). The CDR3 loop reads CSASTGTGPFTEALF. CDR3 coding DNA: TGCAGTGCTAGCACAGGCACGGGTCCCTTCACTGAAGCTCTCTTT.